This TCR beta chain appears in the sequencing data of a study of Ad26.COV2.S vaccination and SARS-CoV-2 variants. Study at large: The authors gave Ad26.COV2.S intramuscularly, either once or twice 56 days apart.

This table comes from immunoSEQ multiplex PCR, and its TCRdb copy is limited to in-frame clones, with some not included. Here the sample spans more than 400,000 clones, about 90% being singletons. Treatment defined: roughly 18 received Ad26.COV2.S at low or high dose, single or two shots; roughly 5 received placebo; per-sample allocation not given. Specimens were obtained on day 63 following the first vaccine or placebo injection. Whole-study results and caveats: Among vaccine recipients, spike-specific TCR breadth exceeded that of placebo recipients.

The V segment lost 4 bases and the J segment 8 bases; nucleotides outside the gene matches: 3. This CDR3 spans 13 amino acids. CDR1 is MRHNA and CDR2 is SNTAGT in the germline V gene. In regard to this clone: Its antigen is as yet unknown.

The TCR originated in a person aged 18-65 years who received the Ad26.COV2.S COVID-19 vaccine or a placebo. The rearrangement uses TRBV6-4 and TRBJ2-1, with 9 nucleotides matching TRBD2. The source was peripheral blood, collected in a trial of Ad26.COV2.S vaccine versus placebo. The CDR3 spells CASSAGTSYEQFF. CDR3 coding DNA: TGTGCCAGCAGTGCTGGGACTAGCTATGAGCAGTTCTTC.